Shown below are 24 T cell receptor beta chains from a single sample sequenced in a study of blood T cell repertoires in COVID-19. Libraries were prepared by immunoSEQ multiplex PCR; TCRdb keeps only in-frame clonotypes and omits some of them. The repertoire consists of about 140,000 clones, with around nine tenths occurring once and the leading ten covering 5% to 6%. Material: peripheral blood. Source of these receptors: a human donor in a cohort sampled during active COVID-19.

This chain joins TRBV15 and TRBJ1-5; D perhaps matches TRBD1 (6 bases). The V end was cut by 6 bases, the J end by 6 bases, with 15 bases between. The CDR3 spans 14 residues. Germline V gene lookup returns CDR1 LNHNV and CDR2 YYDKDF (reference sequence). The CDR3 protein is CATSPTGTGQPQHF. The CDR3 DNA reads as TGTGCCACCAGTCCCACAGGGACGGGTCAGCCCCAGCATTTT.

This rearrangement joins TRBV18 to TRBJ2-3, with 8 positions matching TRBD2. Trimming removed 2 bases from V and 3 bases from J; junction bases left unmatched: 10. CDR1 and CDR2 (germline): KGHSH, LQKENI. The CDR3 covers 17 residues. CDR3 DNA: TGTGCCAGCTCACCAACAAAGACTAGCGAGAGTACAGATACGCAGTATTTT. Its translation is CASSPTKTSESTDTQYF.

The chain combines TRBV13 with TRBJ2-3; TRBD2 matches 12 bases. V lost 5 bases, J lost 3 bases, and 9 bases stayed unmatched. CDR3 length: 17 amino acids. CDR1 PRHDT and CDR2 FYEKMQ come from the germline V gene (reference sequence). CDR3 coding DNA: TGTGCCAGCAGCATTCTAGCGGGAGGGCCTCAGACAGATACGCAGTATTTT. It is translated as CASSILAGGPQTDTQYF. Combining the CDR3 with reference TRBV13 and TRBJ2-3 gives the whole variable domain AAGVIQSPRHLIKEKRETATLKCYPIPRHDTVYWYQQGPGQDPQFLISFYEKMQSDKGSIPDRFSAQQFSDYHSELNMSSLELGDSALYFCASSILAGGPQTDTQYFGPGTRLTVL.

J is TRBJ1-4 and V is TRBV27, with TRBD1 identical over 7 bases. The length of the CDR3 is 15 residues. CDR1 MNHEY and CDR2 SMNVEV come from the germline V gene (reference sequence). V trimming: 3 bases; J trimming: 7 bases; junction bases outside the gene matches: 8. Here the CDR3 reads CASSLPTGVGEKLFF. CDR3 DNA sequence: TGTGCCAGCAGTTTGCCTACAGGGGTGGGTGAAAAACTGTTTTTT.

The V call is TRBV3-1 (or the pseudogene TRBV3-2), the J call TRBJ2-7; D not resolved. The CDR3 consists of 11 residues. V was pared by 1 base and J by 7 bases, with 5 bases between. Looked up from germline, CDR1 is LGHDT and CDR2 is YNNKEL (reference sequence). The CDR3 reads CASSQVEEQYF. The DNA of the CDR3 is TGTGCCAGCAGCCAAGTGGAGGAGCAGTACTTC.

The J gene is TRBJ2-7, the V gene TRBV30; TRBD1 agrees at 9 bases. The CDR3 totals 14 residues. Trimming at V came to 5 bases and at J to 6 bases, leaving 11 bases not matched to a gene. Germline V gives CDR1 GTSNPN, CDR2 SVGIG (reference sequence). The CDR3 DNA reads as TGTGCCTGGGATGGGACAGGGCGAGATTCCGAGCAGTACTTC. Its protein is CAWDGTGRDSEQYF. Based on the CDR3 plus reference TRBV30 and TRBJ2-7, the full variable domain is SQTIHQWPATLVQPVGSPLSLECTVEGTSNPNLYWYRQAAGRGLQLLFYSVGIGQISSEVPQNLSASRPQDRQFILSSKKLLLSDSGFYLCAWDGTGRDSEQYFGPGTRLTVT.

The chain couples TRBV7-9 to TRBJ2-5, with 14 bases fitting TRBD2. From germline, CDR1 is SEHNR and CDR2 FQNEAQ (reference sequence). There are 17 residues in the CDR3. Unmatched junction bases numbered 4, after V lost 4 bases and J lost 0 bases. CDR3 DNA sequence: TGTGCCAGCAGCTCCTGGACTAGCGGGAGGTACCAAGAGACCCAGTACTTC. As protein: CASSSWTSGRYQETQYF.

The rearrangement links TRBV21-1 to TRBJ2-3; no check of the table's D call, TRBD2, against the DNA was made. TRBV21-1 is given as a pseudogene. The CDR3 sequence is 18 residues long. CDR3 nucleotide sequence: TGTGCCAGCAGCAAAGCGGCGTTTGGGGACTTCTGCACAGATACGCAGTATTTT. It encodes CASSKAAFGDFCTDTQYF.

The chain combines TRBV11-2 with TRBJ2-1, with TRBD2 as a possible D gene (7 bases). From germline, CDR1 is SGHAT and CDR2 FQNNGV. This CDR3 is built from 14 residues. Trimming left V 0 bases short and J 10 bases short, with 13 bases between. The CDR3 here is CASSLEGGAGEQFF. The CDR3 region has the DNA TGTGCCAGCAGCTTAGAGGGGGGGGCAGGGGAGCAGTTCTTC.

The V call is TRBV7-9, the J call TRBJ1-1; D perhaps matches TRBD1 (5 bases). Germline V lookup: CDR1 SEHNR, CDR2 FQNEAQ (reference sequence). Trimming left V 1 base short and J 5 bases short, with 8 bases between. The CDR3 is 13 amino acids. The CDR3 here is CASSLGGSTEAFF. CDR3 sequence (DNA): TGTGCCAGCAGCTTAGGGGGCTCGACTGAAGCTTTCTTT.

As regards this clone: Other DNA sequences in the sample encode the same CDR3. V is TRBV18 and J is TRBJ1-3; D unclear. Trimming cost V 2 bases and J 0 bases, with 5 bases left between them. This CDR3 contains 14 residues. Germline CDR1 reads KGHSH; CDR2 reads LQKENI. CDR3 amino acids: CASSPGSSGNTIYF. CDR3 nucleotides: TGTGCCAGCTCACCAGGGAGCTCTGGAAACACCATATATTTT.

This clone was seen just once. This chain joins TRBV20-1 and TRBJ1-2; D might be TRBD1 (5 bases). Trimming removed 2 bases from V and 7 bases from J, with 8 bases in between. The CDR3 contains 11 residues. Germline V gene data show CDR1 as DFQATT and CDR2 as SNEGSKA (reference sequence). The CDR3 reads CSARRGIGYTF. DNA of the CDR3: TGCAGTGCTAGAAGGGGAATTGGCTACACCTTC.

This chain links TRBV5-1 with TRBJ1-3; D gene unclear. The CDR3 length is 14 residues. Trimming cost V 2 bases and J 0 bases, with 6 bases left between them. Germline CDR1 is SGHRS and CDR2 is YFSETQ. The CDR3 here is CASSLTASGNTIYF. The CDR3 bases are TGCGCCAGCAGCTTAACAGCCTCTGGAAACACCATATATTTT.

The CDR3 sequence: CATSRTGGAADTQYF. CDR3 DNA sequence: TGTGCCACCAGCAGGACAGGGGGCGCGGCAGATACGCAGTATTTT. The rearrangement uses TRBV15 and TRBJ2-3; 10 nucleotides align to TRBD1. CDR1 and CDR2 (germline): LNHNV, YYDKDF (reference sequence). The CDR3 is 15 residues long. The V segment lost 3 bases and the J segment 4 bases; nucleotides outside the gene matches: 4.

This rearrangement joins TRBV28 to TRBJ2-7; D might be TRBD1 (6 bases). Germline V CDR1 and CDR2: MDHEN, SYDVKM. This CDR3 comprises 13 residues. Trimming shortened V by 5 bases and J by 3 bases, and 11 bases separated the two germline ends. The CDR3 nucleotides are TGTGCCAGCAGTGCCAGCAGGGGCTACGAGCAGTACTTC. It yields the protein CASSASRGYEQYF.

The rearrangement joins TRBV5-4 to TRBJ1-6; D gene ambiguous. V lost 0 bases to trimming and J lost 3 bases, with 7 bases between them. Per the germline V gene, CDR1 is SGHNT and CDR2 is YYREEE (reference sequence). This CDR3 has 15 amino acids. The CDR3 DNA sequence: TGTGCCAGCAGCTTGGCCGGGTACTATAATTCACCCCTCCACTTT. Residues: CASSLAGYYNSPLHF.

J is TRBJ1-1 and V is TRBV6-6, with TRBD1 identical over 7 bases. V shed 4 bases, J shed 6 bases, and the junction held 8 bases outside the gene matches. In germline, CDR1 is MNHNY, CDR2 SVGAGI (reference sequence). The CDR3 runs to 14 residues. CDR3 bases: TGTGCCAGCAGTTTAACTGACAGGGTGGCTGAAGCTTTCTTT. Its protein is CASSLTDRVAEAFF.

This sequence joins TRBV2 and TRBJ1-2; 7 bases match TRBD1. CDR1 is SNHLY and CDR2 is FYNNEI in the germline V gene. Unmatched junction bases numbered 11, after V lost 2 bases and J lost 5 bases. The length of the CDR3 is 16 residues. The CDR3 here is CASSESGRQGVYGYTF. CDR3 in DNA: TGTGCCAGCAGTGAATCGGGGAGACAGGGTGTTTATGGCTACACCTTC.

This clone came up once. This chain uses TRBV6-5 with TRBJ1-4; maybe TRBD1 (6 bases). The CDR3 length is 14 residues. Germline CDR1 MNHEY, CDR2 SVGAGI. Trimming removed 6 bases at V and 5 bases at J, with 13 bases between. In DNA form, the CDR3 reads TGTGCCAGCAGAGGGGGGGCGGGAAATGAAAAACTGTTTTTT. Protein sequence: CASRGGAGNEKLFF.

V and J are TRBV27 and TRBJ1-2; the D is unclear. Trimming stripped 7 bases from V and 1 base from J, with 10 bases between. The CDR3 is made up of 13 amino acids. CDR1 MNHEY and CDR2 SMNVEV come from the germline V gene (reference sequence). CDR3 in amino acids: CASKPTLNYGYTF. DNA for the CDR3: TGTGCCAGCAAGCCGACACTTAACTATGGCTACACCTTC.

The CDR3 here is CASSDRRVTNEKLFF. CDR3 bases: TGTGCCAGCAGTGACCGCAGGGTAACTAATGAAAAACTGTTTTTT. The J gene is TRBJ1-4, the V gene TRBV6-1; possible D gene TRBD1, 5 bases. The V end lost 3 bases, the J end lost 1 base, and 9 bases lay between the germline ends. This CDR3 has 15 amino acids. The germline V gene has CDR1 MNHNS and CDR2 SASEGT.

This chain connects TRBV11-2 to TRBJ2-2; D gene ambiguous. CDR1 is SGHAT and CDR2 is FQNNGV in the germline V gene. V shed 5 bases and J shed 4 bases, with 8 bases lying between them. The CDR3 totals 13 residues. This CDR3 is CASSAHSTGELFF. CDR3 coding DNA: TGTGCCAGCAGCGCGCATAGCACCGGGGAGCTGTTTTTT.

The V call is TRBV7-2, the J call TRBJ1-1; D gene ambiguous. V was trimmed by 3 bases and J by 0 bases, leaving 5 bases between them. The CDR3 totals 13 residues. CDR1 is SGHTA and CDR2 is FQGNSA in the germline V gene. For the CDR3, the DNA is TGTGCCAGCAGCTTTTCTGTGAACACTGAAGCTTTCTTT. Protein: CASSFSVNTEAFF.

Only one count was recorded for this clone. The chain's CDR3 is CASSSAGYEQYF. The CDR3 DNA sequence: TGTGCCAGCAGTTCGGCAGGGTACGAGCAGTACTTC. The chain couples TRBV28 to TRBJ2-7; D might be TRBD1 (5 bases). Germline-derived CDR1 and CDR2 are MDHEN and SYDVKM. Trimming removed 4 bases from V and 4 bases from J, with 8 bases in between. CDR3 length: 12 residues. The full variable domain, its missing parts supplied by reference TRBV28 and TRBJ2-7, is DVKVTQSSRYLVKRTGEKVFLECVQDMDHENMFWYRQDPGLGLRLIYFSYDVKMKEKGDIPEGYSVSREKKERFSLILESASTNQTSMYLCASSSAGYEQYFGPGTRLTVT.